This TCR beta chain was sequenced in a study of blood T cells in healthy people across ages. Across the whole study: About one barcoded beta molecule per two T cells was captured by template switching.

A few counts support this clonotype. PCR was performed a second time for roughly 7 to 11 cycles using a sample-barcoded 5' primer and a J-beta primer mix. TCRdb re-called the 5' RACE reads through MiXCR, storing one row per CDR3 protein. The repertoire has over a million distinct CDR3 sequences, 45% of them found once; the top ten carry approximately 17%. This sequence originates from a woman in her fifties or sixties in good health. Sequencing was done on a sample of blood.

CDR3 sequence reads: CASSETGTSGFF. The DNA of the CDR3 is TGTGCCAGCAGTGAAACCGGGACTAGCGGGTTCTTC. This sequence joins TRBV25-1 and TRBJ2-1; TRBD2 agrees at 11 bases. This CDR3 has 12 residues. The trim removed 2 bases at V and 15 bases at J, leaving 3 bases unmatched. The germline CDR1 and CDR2 sequences are MGHDK and SYGVNS.